These 29 T cell receptor beta chains originate from one sample sequenced in a study of T and B cells in COVID-19 patients. Blood genomic DNA input for TRB amplification was roughly 220-500 ng. Multiplex PCR with BIOMED2 TRB-A/B primer pools amplified TRB rearrangements. MiXCR, applied by TCRdb to the multiplex PCR reads, yields one record per CDR3 protein. The sample shows several thousand distinct CDR3 sequences, 25% to 35% of them seen only once. The material sequenced was blood. All receptors come from a human donor with active COVID-19.

This chain connects TRBV19 to TRBJ1-1; 8 bases match TRBD1. CDR3 size: 16 residues. The germline V gene encodes CDR1 LNHDA and CDR2 SQIVND (reference sequence). V was pared by 9 bases and J by 3 bases, with 15 bases of the junction left unmatched. For the CDR3, the DNA is TGTGCCAGCAGCCCCCGGACCGGACAGGGAGACACTGAAGCTTTCTTT. Its protein is CASSPRTGQGDTEAFF.

This clonotype is labeled medium-sized. V and J are TRBV18 and TRBJ2-3; D gene ambiguous. Trimming took 0 bases from V and 6 from J, leaving 16 bases between them. This CDR3 has 16 residues. Germline V CDR1 and CDR2: KGHSH, LQKENI. The CDR3 coding sequence is TGTGCCAGCTCACCACCGGCCTCCCCTCCTGGGGATACGCAGTATTTT. The encoded protein is CASSPPASPPGDTQYF.

The rearrangement uses TRBV7-2 and TRBJ1-1; D call uncertain. V was pared by 5 bases and J by 1 base, with 14 bases between. Germline V gives CDR1 SGHTA, CDR2 FQGNSA. The CDR3 has 15 amino acids. CDR3 loop: CASSLNAGWNTEAFF. CDR3 DNA: TGTGCCAGCAGCCTAAACGCCGGGTGGAACACTGAAGCTTTCTTT.

This clonotype was detected only a few times. The V and J genes are TRBV18 and TRBJ1-5; 7 positions match TRBD1. The CDR3 has 15 residues. V lost 4 bases to trimming and J lost 2 bases; unmatched junction nucleotides: 5. Germline V gene data show CDR1 as KGHSH and CDR2 as LQKENI. The CDR3 loop reads CASSRQGTGNQPQHF. The CDR3 nucleotides read TGTGCCAGCTCACGACAGGGTACGGGCAATCAGCCCCAGCATTTT.

The genes are TRBV5-1 and TRBJ2-2; D call uncertain. Germline V lookup: CDR1 SGHRS, CDR2 YFSETQ. Between the trimmed V and J ends, which lost 4 bases and 3 bases, there was a span of 10 bases. CDR3 length: 14 amino acids. The CDR3 bases are TGCGCCAGCAGCGCCACGACTCACACCGGGGAGCTGTTTTTT. This gives the protein CASSATTHTGELFF. The full variable domain, rest sourced from reference TRBV5-1 and TRBJ2-2, is KAGVTQTPRYLIKTRGQQVTLSCSPISGHRSVSWYQQTPGQGLQFLFEYFSETQRNKGNFPGRFSGRQFSNSRSEMNVSTLELGDSALYLCASSATTHTGELFFGEGSRLTVL.

By frequency in the sample, this clonotype is medium-sized. V is TRBV19 and J is TRBJ2-1; TRBD2 aligns across 9 bases. CDR3 length equals 15 residues. J was trimmed by 3 bases and V by 4 bases; bases with no gene match: 4. Germline CDR1 and CDR2: LNHDA and SQIVND (reference sequence). The CDR3 region is CASSRGGGVYNEQFF. In DNA, the CDR3 is TGTGCCAGTAGTAGAGGCGGGGGGGTCTACAATGAGCAGTTCTTC.

By share, this clonotype counts as medium-sized. This chain joins TRBV19 and TRBJ1-2; 11 nucleotides line up with TRBD1. The V segment lost 6 bases and the J segment 8 bases; nucleotides outside the gene matches: 5. From germline, CDR1 is LNHDA and CDR2 SQIVND (reference sequence). The CDR3 sequence is 13 residues long. The CDR3 bases are TGTGCCAGTAGCCGGACAGGGGGCGAAGGCTACACCTTC. It specifies CASSRTGGEGYTF.

By its share, this clonotype is medium-sized. This chain uses TRBV6-6 with TRBJ2-2; D perhaps matches TRBD2 (5 bases). V shed 9 bases and J shed 1 base, with 12 bases lying between them. The CDR3 is 14 amino acids. Germline loops: CDR1 MNHNY, CDR2 SVGAGI (reference sequence). The CDR3 here is CASQTRGNTGELFF. Written as DNA, the CDR3 is TGTGCCAGTCAGACCCGGGGGAACACCGGGGAGCTGTTTTTT.

This clonotype was detected a few times. The chain links TRBV6-5 to TRBJ2-3, with 9 bases that match TRBD2. This CDR3 has 17 residues. V dropped 7 bases and J dropped 3; count of bases not matched to a gene: 14. The germline V gene encodes CDR1 MNHEY and CDR2 SVGAGI. The CDR3 nucleotides are TGTGCCAGCACCGACGGGGGGGCTAGCGGGGTTACAGATACGCAGTATTTT. It yields the protein CASTDGGASGVTDTQYF.

This chain joins TRBV6-5 and TRBJ2-1; TRBD2 matches 13 bases. CDR3 length: 18 residues. Losses at the gene ends were 2 bases for V and 5 bases for J; bases not matched to a gene: 9. CDR1 and CDR2 from the germline V gene are MNHEY and SVGAGI. The CDR3 DNA is TGTGCCAGCAGTTACGGAAGACTAGCGGGGGGCCCCCACAATGAGCAGTTCTTC. It specifies CASSYGRLAGGPHNEQFF.

The chain has TRBV13 and TRBJ1-2; D possibly corresponds to TRBD1 (6 bases). Germline V gives CDR1 PRHDT, CDR2 FYEKMQ (reference sequence). V dropped 1 base and J dropped 3 bases, with 12 bases sitting between them. The CDR3 contains 15 residues. CDR3 coding DNA: TGTGCCAGCAGCTTAGCCCACAGGGTGGACTATGGCTACACCTTC. It encodes CASSLAHRVDYGYTF.

The chain uses TRBV5-6 and TRBJ1-2; 7 bases are shared with TRBD1. CDR3 length: 13 amino acids. Germline CDR1 is SGHDT and CDR2 is YYEEEE. V gave up 0 bases and J gave up 7 bases; unmatched junction bases: 3. This chain's CDR3 is CASSLEGAGGYTF. The CDR3 DNA follows: TGTGCCAGCAGCTTGGAGGGGGCTGGTGGCTACACCTTC.

The gene calls are TRBV5-4 and TRBJ2-1; TRBD2 is a possible D gene (5 bases). Germline V lookup: CDR1 SGHNT, CDR2 YYREEE (reference sequence). The CDR3 runs to 15 residues. V lost 8 bases and J lost 8, with 23 bases in between. The CDR3 DNA follows: TGTGCCAGAAGCACCCGGACTGCCGGGAACGATGAGCAGTTCTTC. Amino acids: CARSTRTAGNDEQFF.

CDR3 sequence: CSAIATRVSGYTF. Written as DNA, the CDR3 is TGCAGTGCGATAGCTACCAGGGTTTCTGGCTACACCTTC. The rearrangement joins TRBV20-1 to TRBJ1-2; tentatively, D is TRBD1 (5 bases). Germline CDR1 reads DFQATT; CDR2 reads SNEGSKA (reference sequence). V was trimmed by 6 bases and J by 7 bases, leaving 18 bases between them. The CDR3 runs to 13 residues.

There are a few counts of this clonotype. The rearrangement joins TRBV18 to TRBJ1-1, with D tentatively TRBD1 (6 bases). Trimming removed 6 bases from V and 1 base from J, with 9 bases in between. CDR3 size: 13 residues. Germline V lookup: CDR1 KGHSH, CDR2 LQKENI. CDR3 nucleotide sequence: TGTGCCAGCTCTAGGACAGAGAACACTGAAGCTTTCTTT. Translated: CASSRTENTEAFF.

The rearrangement joins TRBV6-1 to TRBJ1-2, with D perhaps matching TRBD1 (5 bases). CDR1 is MNHNS, CDR2 SASEGT, per germline. V was clipped by 10 bases and J by 4 bases, with 28 bases between them. The CDR3 runs to 17 residues. CDR3: CAIPLGEFSLYGYGYTF. The CDR3 DNA follows: TGTGCCATCCCCCTGGGGGAATTTAGTCTTTACGGCTATGGCTACACCTTC.

This clonotype is a singleton in its sample. A clone one base away is much larger, so this may be a read error. This sequence joins TRBV6-5 and TRBJ1-2; possible D gene TRBD1, 5 bases. Germline assignment: CDR1 MNHEY and CDR2 SVGAGI. The V gene lost 5 bases and the J gene lost 2 bases, with 12 bases spanning the gap. The CDR3 is 14 amino acids. CDR3 in amino acids: CASSTPGLNYGYTF. Here the CDR3 DNA reads TGTGCCAGCAGTACTCCGGGACTGAACTATGGCTACACCTTC.

In this sample, this clonotype turned up a few times. The genes are TRBV5-6 and TRBJ2-5, with 10 nucleotides matching TRBD2. Trimming cost V 1 base and J 0 bases; bases outside gene matches: 6. Germline assignment: CDR1 SGHDT and CDR2 YYEEEE. This CDR3 is 17 amino acids long. The CDR3 sequence: CASSLNVAGGYQETQYF. The CDR3 bases are TGTGCCAGCAGCTTGAATGTAGCGGGGGGCTACCAAGAGACCCAGTACTTC.

As for this clonotype: Since a much larger clone is just one base distant, this may be a read error. The chain is built from TRBV19 and TRBJ1-2, with 9 bases lining up with TRBD1. CDR1 and CDR2 (germline): LNHDA, SQIVND (reference sequence). Losses at the gene ends were 6 bases for V and 10 bases for J; bases not matched to a gene: 9. The CDR3 runs 13 residues. The CDR3 sequence: CASSGQGKSHYTF. The CDR3 nucleotides read TGTGCCAGTAGCGGACAGGGGAAGAGTCACTACACCTTC.

This clonotype was recorded only once. The rearrangement uses TRBV21-1 and TRBJ2-7; TRBD1 reflects the table's D call only, with no check against the DNA. TRBV21-1 is listed as a pseudogene. The length of the CDR3 is 17 residues. CDR3 residues: CASTIRPSDKPTYEQYF. CDR3 sequence (DNA): TGTGCCAGCACCATCCGTCCGTCGGACAAACCGACCTACGAGCAGTACTTC.

The chain carries TRBV6-1 and TRBJ2-5; the match to TRBD2 covers 8 bases. The CDR3 runs to 14 residues. Germline V gene lookup returns CDR1 MNHNS and CDR2 SASEGT. J was trimmed by 5 bases and V by 7 bases; bases with no gene match: 9. In DNA, the CDR3 is TGTGCCAGCACTCCCGGGACTAGGAGGGAGACCCAGTACTTC. Protein sequence: CASTPGTRRETQYF.

This clonotype was seen a few times. The chain employs TRBV27 and TRBJ2-1; 8 bases are shared with TRBD2. The germline V gene encodes CDR1 MNHEY and CDR2 SMNVEV (reference sequence). This CDR3 contains 16 residues. Trimming at V came to 8 bases and at J to 6 bases, leaving 15 bases not matched to a gene. For the CDR3, the DNA is TGTGCCAGCGGGGGCGGAGCGGGGGTCGTCGGCAATGAGCAGTTCTTC. Its translation is CASGGGAGVVGNEQFF.

In this sample, this clonotype is medium-sized. The chain employs TRBV19 and TRBJ2-2; D is unclear. Germline CDR1 reads LNHDA; CDR2 reads SQIVND (reference sequence). The CDR3 is 16 amino acids. V shed 1 base and J shed 10 bases, with 19 bases lying between them. This CDR3 is CASSIGNKFTDPELFF. The CDR3 coding sequence is TGTGCCAGTAGTATAGGGAACAAGTTCACGGACCCGGAGCTGTTTTTT.

Only a few counts were recorded for this clonotype. The chain employs TRBV6-4 and TRBJ2-3; 7 positions match TRBD1. V was clipped by 7 bases and J by 2 bases; unmatched bases: 6. The CDR3 covers 14 residues. CDR1 and CDR2 from the germline V gene are MRHNA and SNTAGT. This CDR3 is CASKEQGNTDTQYF. The CDR3 nucleotides are TGTGCCAGCAAAGAACAGGGGAACACAGATACGCAGTATTTT.

There are a few counts of this clonotype. This rearrangement joins TRBV19 to TRBJ1-3, with 7 bases that match TRBD1. The germline gives CDR1 LNHDA, CDR2 SQIVND (reference sequence). The ends lost 8 bases at V and 0 bases at J; junction bases unmatched: 4. The CDR3 consists of 14 residues. CDR3 residues: CASLGTASGNTIYF. The CDR3 DNA reads as TGTGCCAGTCTCGGGACAGCCTCTGGAAACACCATATATTTT.

By sample fraction, this clonotype is medium-sized. V and J are TRBV19 and TRBJ2-1; TRBD1 might be the D (6 bases). The CDR3 contains 14 residues. Germline CDR1 reads LNHDA; CDR2 reads SQIVND (reference sequence). Trimming stripped 4 bases from V and 7 bases from J, with 14 bases between. This CDR3 reads CASSTTGSRNEQFF. The CDR3 DNA follows: TGTGCCAGTAGTACCACAGGGTCGCGGAATGAGCAGTTCTTC.

Within the sample, this clonotype is medium-sized. The chain couples TRBV19 to TRBJ2-3; 7 bases map to TRBD1. V was pared by 5 bases and J by 0 bases, with 8 bases of the junction left unmatched. CDR1 is LNHDA and CDR2 is SQIVND in the germline V gene (reference sequence). The CDR3 has 16 residues. The CDR3 coding sequence is TGTGCCAGTAGTCCGATCCCGGGACAGAGCACAGATACGCAGTATTTT. Translation gives CASSPIPGQSTDTQYF.

This sequence joins TRBV7-6 and TRBJ2-1; TRBD2 is a possible D gene (5 bases). The CDR3 consists of 15 residues. Germline values: CDR1 SGHVS, CDR2 FNYEAQ. Trimming left V 0 bases short and J 0 bases short, with 6 bases between. CDR3 residues: CASSLAGSSYNEQFF. In nucleotides, the CDR3 is TGTGCCAGCAGCTTAGCGGGGAGCTCCTACAATGAGCAGTTCTTC. The complete variable domain, with remaining parts taken from reference TRBV7-6 and TRBJ2-1, reads GAGVSQSPRYKVTKRGQDVALRCDPISGHVSLYWYRQALGQGPEFLTYFNYEAQQDKSGLPNDRFSAERPEGSISTLTIQRTEQRDSAMYRCASSLAGSSYNEQFFGPGTRLTVL.

This clonotype is medium-sized within its sample. The chain couples TRBV19 to TRBJ2-5, with 11 positions matching TRBD2. Germline V gene data show CDR1 as LNHDA and CDR2 as SQIVND (reference sequence). With V trimmed by 6 bases and J by 0 bases, 3 bases remained unmatched. The CDR3 extends over 15 amino acids. CDR3 amino acids: CASSRLAGYQETQYF. The DNA for the CDR3 is TGTGCCAGTAGCCGACTAGCGGGGTACCAAGAGACCCAGTACTTC.